This T cell receptor (beta chain) derives from a study of molecular identifiers for immune sequencing clone quantification. This clonotype was found many times. Previously described methods and listed TCR primers produced bulk TCR libraries. Each CDR3 protein gets one entry after TCRdb re-called the PCR reads with MiXCR. The table has some 650,000 distinct CDR3 sequences, just under 20% seen once; the top ten hold roughly 0.9%. RNA fractions of 10%, 30% or 50% and roughly 20,000 to 1,000,000 sorted cells were the source of naive CD8 libraries. Sorting was used to obtain naive CD8 T cells (CD8+CD4-CCR7+CD45RA+). The sequence derives from a human donor in good health. Some libraries in this study had Jurkat cell RNA spiked in. Input material: naive CD8+ T cells from blood, with Jurkat cell RNA spiked in. Sample subset: FACS-sorted CD8+CD4-CCR7+CD45RA+ naive T cells.

The CDR3: CASSEEGENTEAFF. The DNA of the CDR3 is TGTGCCAGCAGTGAAGAAGGGGAGAACACTGAAGCTTTCTTT. The J gene is TRBJ1-1, the V gene TRBV2; weak D call: TRBD1 (5 bases). Germline V gene sequence: CDR1 SNHLY, CDR2 FYNNEI. CDR3 length: 14 residues. The V end was cut by 1 base, the J end by 1 base, with 7 bases between.